Listed below are T cell receptor beta chains from one sample, sequenced in a study of blood T cells in healthy people across ages. TCRdb independently ran MiXCR on the 5' RACE reads; one entry per CDR3 protein. The sample lists about 670,000 distinct CDR3 sequences; 40% to 45% were seen once. The sample consisted of blood. Every receptor here comes from a man older than 75 in good health. The CDR3 runs from the conserved cysteine through the conserved F or W. D genes are given only for firm matches. Clone sizes are given selectively: once, few, many, or a class where the clone is expanded.

TGTGCCAGCAGTTTAACACCGGACAGGGCCAAAAACATTCAGTACTTC,CASSLTPDRAKNIQYF,TRBV27,16,TRBJ2-4,.,TRBD1
TGTGCCAGCAGCCTCCTTCCACCGGGACTAGCGGCCGAGCAGTACTTC,CASSLLPPGLAAEQYF,TRBV3-1,16,TRBJ2-7,.,TRBD2
TGTGCCAGCAGTGACCGTAGTAACTATGGCTACACCTTC,CASSDRSNYGYTF,TRBV6-1,13,TRBJ1-2,few,.
TGTGCCAGCAGTACAGGGGTTAACACTGAAGCTTTCTTT,CASSTGVNTEAFF,TRBV6-2/TRBV6-3,13,TRBJ1-1,.,TRBD1
TGTGCCTGGAGTGGCGGGAGGTCAGATACGCAGTATTTT,CAWSGGRSDTQYF,TRBV30,13,TRBJ2-3,.,TRBD2
TGTGCCAGCAGCGCTCCGGGACAGGGCAATGAGCAGTACTTC,CASSAPGQGNEQYF,TRBV6-5,14,TRBJ2-5,few,TRBD1
TGTGCCAGCAGCGTGGGACCGGTCTCTGGGGCCAACGTCCTGACTTTC,CASSVGPVSGANVLTF,TRBV5-4,16,TRBJ2-6,.,.
TGCGCCAGCAGCCAAGTTTGGACAGCGGTATACGAGCAGTACTTC,CASSQVWTAVYEQYF,TRBV4-1,15,TRBJ2-7,.,.
TGTGCCAGCAGCTCCCTGACAGGGATAGGTGAAAAACTGTTTTTT,CASSSLTGIGEKLFF,TRBV7-2,15,TRBJ1-4,few,TRBD1
TGTGCCAGCAGCCCAACACAGGGGGTTTACCACGAGCAGTACTTC,CASSPTQGVYHEQYF,TRBV6-2/TRBV6-3,15,TRBJ2-7,few,TRBD1
TGCGCCAGCAGCCAAGATTTAATGACGAGTCCTAGCGGCTACACCTTC,CASSQDLMTSPSGYTF,TRBV4-1,16,TRBJ1-2,.,.
TGTGCCAGCAGTCAAACTACAGGCACGTTATCTCAGCCCCAGCATTTT,CASSQTTGTLSQPQHF,TRBV7-9,16,TRBJ1-5,.,.
TGTGCCAGCAGTTACGCGTATAGGACAGCCTCTGAGAAGCAGTACTTC,CASSYAYRTASEKQYF,TRBV6-5,16,TRBJ2-7,few,.
TGTGCCAGCGCGAGGGATTGGACAGATACGCAGTATTTT,CASARDWTDTQYF,TRBV27,13,TRBJ2-3,.,.
TGCGCCAGCAGCTTGGACGGTATAGGGTTGAATGAAAAACTGTTTTTT,CASSLDGIGLNEKLFF,TRBV5-1,16,TRBJ1-4,few,.
TGCGCCAGCAGCCCTCCGGGACAGGGGAATTGGGCGGGGTCCTACAATGAGCAGTTCTTC,CASSPPGQGNWAGSYNEQFF,TRBV4-1,20,TRBJ2-1,once,TRBD1
TGTGCCAGCAGTTTTGAGACTAGCGGGAGACCCGGGGAGCTGTTTTTT,CASSFETSGRPGELFF,TRBV12-3/TRBV12-4,16,TRBJ2-2,.,TRBD2
TGCAGTGCTAGACCCGGGACAGGGGTCGGTCAGCCCCAGCATTTT,CSARPGTGVGQPQHF,TRBV20-1,15,TRBJ1-5,few,TRBD1
TGTGCCAGCACCCAGGGAGGGGCGTCGAAATTGGGCTACACCTTC,CASTQGGASKLGYTF,TRBV9,15,TRBJ1-2,many,.
TGTGCCAGCAGCCAAGATTCTTCCGAAGCTTTCTTT,CASSQDSSEAFF,TRBV3-1,12,TRBJ1-1,few,.
TGCAGTGCTAGGGACGGGACAGCCGCCTACGAGCAGTACTTC,CSARDGTAAYEQYF,TRBV20-1,14,TRBJ2-7,once,TRBD1
TGTGCCTGGAGTGACAGGGGCTCCTACGAGCAGTACTTC,CAWSDRGSYEQYF,TRBV30,13,TRBJ2-7,.,TRBD1
TGCAGTGCTAGAGGGGGGGGGACGCTAGAGGAGACCCAGTACTTC,CSARGGGTLEETQYF,TRBV20-1,15,TRBJ2-5,few,TRBD2
TGTGCCAGCAATAGGGATTTCGGGAATGGCTACACCTTC,CASNRDFGNGYTF,TRBV2,13,TRBJ1-2,.,.
TGTGCCAGCAGCCTCCGAGGGACAGGGATCGACGAGCAGTACTTC,CASSLRGTGIDEQYF,TRBV11-3,15,TRBJ2-7,.,TRBD1
TGTGCCAGCAGCTTATTCGCAGGGCTGAACACCGGGGAGCTGTTTTTT,CASSLFAGLNTGELFF,TRBV11-2,16,TRBJ2-2,few,.
TGCAGCGTTGTGAGGACAGGGGGTCCCACCTTC,CSVVRTGGPTF,TRBV29-1,11,TRBJ1-2,few,TRBD1
TGTGCCAGCAGTTTAGCGAGGGATACAGATACGCAGTATTTT,CASSLARDTDTQYF,TRBV28,14,TRBJ2-3,.,.
TGTGCCAGCAGCAAAATCCGGGTAAACTACGAGCAGTACTTC,CASSKIRVNYEQYF,TRBV21-1,14,TRBJ2-7,few,.
TGTGCCAGCAGCTTACAAACAGGGTTTCATGAGCAGTACTTC,CASSLQTGFHEQYF,TRBV7-2,14,TRBJ2-7,.,.
TGTGCCAGCAGTGAAGAAGGCAGGTCAAGGCATTTATCACCCCTCCACTTT,CASSEEGRSRHLSPLHF,TRBV6-1,17,TRBJ1-6,.,.
TGTGCCAGCACCCCGGGAATAGCGACTACCTACGAGCAGTACTTC,CASTPGIATTYEQYF,TRBV2,15,TRBJ2-7,.,.
TGTGTCAGCAGCTTACAACAGTTGGCTTTCTTT,CVSSLQQLAFF,TRBV7-2,11,TRBJ1-1,.,.
TGTGCCAGCTGCAGGGACACAAGCTCCTACGAGCAGTACTTC,CASCRDTSSYEQYF,TRBV6-5,14,TRBJ2-7,few,.
TGTGCCAGCAGCTCGGACAGTGCCGGGGCCAACGTCCTGACTTTC,CASSSDSAGANVLTF,TRBV6-2/TRBV6-3,15,TRBJ2-6,few,.
TGTGCCAGCAGCTTACCAGGGGAGGGCTATGGCTACACCTTC,CASSLPGEGYGYTF,TRBV5-4,14,TRBJ1-2,few,.
TGTGCCAGCAGCTTAGTTAGCGTTATAAACAATGAGCAGTACTTC,CASSLVSVINNEQYF,TRBV11-1,15,TRBJ2-7,.,.